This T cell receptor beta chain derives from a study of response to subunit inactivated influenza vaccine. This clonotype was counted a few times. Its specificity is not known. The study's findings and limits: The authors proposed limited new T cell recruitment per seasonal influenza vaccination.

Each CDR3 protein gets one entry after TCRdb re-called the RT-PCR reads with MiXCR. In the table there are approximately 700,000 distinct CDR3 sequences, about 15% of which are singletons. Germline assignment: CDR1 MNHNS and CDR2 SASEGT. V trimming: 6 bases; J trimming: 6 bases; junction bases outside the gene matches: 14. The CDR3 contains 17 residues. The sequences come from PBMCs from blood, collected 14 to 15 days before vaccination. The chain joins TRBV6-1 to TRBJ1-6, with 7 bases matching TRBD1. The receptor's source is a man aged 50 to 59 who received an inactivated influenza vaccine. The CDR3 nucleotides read TGTGCCAGCAGCCAAAACAGGGGATTAGTCGGTAATTCACCCCTCCACTTT. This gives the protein CASSQNRGLVGNSPLHF.